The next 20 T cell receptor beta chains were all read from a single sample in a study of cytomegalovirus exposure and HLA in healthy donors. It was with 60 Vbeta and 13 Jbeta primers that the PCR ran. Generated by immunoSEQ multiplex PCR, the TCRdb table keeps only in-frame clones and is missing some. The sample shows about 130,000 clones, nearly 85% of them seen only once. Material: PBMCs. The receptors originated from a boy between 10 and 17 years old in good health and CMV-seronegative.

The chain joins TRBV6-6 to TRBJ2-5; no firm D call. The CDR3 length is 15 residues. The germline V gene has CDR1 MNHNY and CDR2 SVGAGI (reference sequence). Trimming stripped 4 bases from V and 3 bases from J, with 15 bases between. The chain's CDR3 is CASSSHSRLKETQYF. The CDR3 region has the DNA TGTGCCAGCAGTTCCCACTCTCGGTTGAAAGAGACCCAGTACTTC.

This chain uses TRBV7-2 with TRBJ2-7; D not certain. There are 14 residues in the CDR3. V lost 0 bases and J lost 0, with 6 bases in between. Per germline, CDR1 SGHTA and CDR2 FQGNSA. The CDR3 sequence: CASSLARGSYEQYF. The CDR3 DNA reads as TGTGCCAGCAGCTTAGCGAGAGGCTCCTACGAGCAGTACTTC.

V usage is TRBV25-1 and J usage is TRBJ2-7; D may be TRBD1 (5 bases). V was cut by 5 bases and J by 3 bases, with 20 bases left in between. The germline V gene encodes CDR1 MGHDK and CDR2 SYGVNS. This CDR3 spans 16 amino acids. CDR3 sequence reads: CASSKSSGHRDYEQYF. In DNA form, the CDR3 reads TGTGCCAGCAGTAAATCCTCCGGACACCGAGACTACGAGCAGTACTTC.

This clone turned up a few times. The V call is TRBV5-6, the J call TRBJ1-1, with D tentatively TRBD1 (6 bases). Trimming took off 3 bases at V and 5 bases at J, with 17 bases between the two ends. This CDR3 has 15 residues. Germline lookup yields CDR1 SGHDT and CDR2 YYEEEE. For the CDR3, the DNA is TGTGCCAGCAGCTCGCAGCGGGGGGCGGCAACTGAAGCTTTCTTT. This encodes CASSSQRGAATEAFF.

The CDR3 coding sequence is TGTGCCACCAGCGGGGAGGGAAGGAACGAGCAGTACTTC. It specifies CATSGEGRNEQYF. The V call is TRBV10-3, the J call TRBJ2-7, with 7 bases lining up with TRBD2. Trimming took 10 bases from V and 5 from J; bases not matched to a gene: 11. CDR3 size: 13 residues. Germline CDR1 is ENHRY and CDR2 is SYGVKD.

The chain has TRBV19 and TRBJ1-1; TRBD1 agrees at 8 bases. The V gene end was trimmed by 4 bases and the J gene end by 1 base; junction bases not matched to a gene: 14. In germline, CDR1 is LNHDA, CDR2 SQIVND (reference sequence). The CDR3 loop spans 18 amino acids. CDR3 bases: TGTGCCAGTAGTAGAGGGACCGGGACAGGTAGGGAGAACACTGAAGCTTTCTTT. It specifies CASSRGTGTGRENTEAFF.

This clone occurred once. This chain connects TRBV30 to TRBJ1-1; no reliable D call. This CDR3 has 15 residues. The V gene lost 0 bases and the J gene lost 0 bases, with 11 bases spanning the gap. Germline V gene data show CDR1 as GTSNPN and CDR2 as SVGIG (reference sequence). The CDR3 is CAWSVLGGLNTEAFF. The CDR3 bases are TGTGCCTGGAGTGTACTAGGCGGGCTGAACACTGAAGCTTTCTTT. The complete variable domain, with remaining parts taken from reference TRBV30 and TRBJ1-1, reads SQTIHQWPATLVQPVGSPLSLECTVEGTSNPNLYWYRQAAGRGLQLLFYSVGIGQISSEVPQNLSASRPQDRQFILSSKKLLLSDSGFYLCAWSVLGGLNTEAFFGQGTRLTVV.

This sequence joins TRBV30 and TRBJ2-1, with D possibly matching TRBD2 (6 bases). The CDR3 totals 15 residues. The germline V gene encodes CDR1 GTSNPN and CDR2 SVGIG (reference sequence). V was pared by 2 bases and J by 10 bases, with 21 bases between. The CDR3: CAWSRETFKRGEQFF. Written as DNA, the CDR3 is TGTGCCTGGAGTCGAGAGACCTTCAAACGGGGGGAGCAGTTCTTC.

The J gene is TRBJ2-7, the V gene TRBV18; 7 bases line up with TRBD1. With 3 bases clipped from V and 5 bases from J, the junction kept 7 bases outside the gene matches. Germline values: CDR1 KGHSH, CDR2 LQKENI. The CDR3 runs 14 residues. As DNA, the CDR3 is TGTGCCAGCTCACCCCGACAGGGTGGCCACGAGCAGTACTTC. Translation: CASSPRQGGHEQYF.

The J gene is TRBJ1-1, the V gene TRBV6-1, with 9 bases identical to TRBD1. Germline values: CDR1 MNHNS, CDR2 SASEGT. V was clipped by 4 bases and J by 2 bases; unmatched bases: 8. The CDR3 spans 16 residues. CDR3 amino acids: CASSAGQGFYNTEAFF. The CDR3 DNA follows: TGTGCCAGCAGTGCGGGACAGGGATTTTATAACACTGAAGCTTTCTTT.

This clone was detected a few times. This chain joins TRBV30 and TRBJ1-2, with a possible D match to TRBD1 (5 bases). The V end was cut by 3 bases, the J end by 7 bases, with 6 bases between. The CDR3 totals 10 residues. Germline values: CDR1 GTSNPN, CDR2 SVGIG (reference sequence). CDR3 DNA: TGTGCCTGGAGAGGGGCTGGCTACACCTTC. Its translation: CAWRGAGYTF.

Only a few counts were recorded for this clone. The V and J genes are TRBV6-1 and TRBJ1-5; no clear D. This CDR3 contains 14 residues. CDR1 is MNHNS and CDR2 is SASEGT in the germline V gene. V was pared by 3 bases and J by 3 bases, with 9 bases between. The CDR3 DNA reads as TGTGCCAGCAGTGAGGGCCCCACCAATCAGCCCCAGCATTTT. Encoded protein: CASSEGPTNQPQHF.

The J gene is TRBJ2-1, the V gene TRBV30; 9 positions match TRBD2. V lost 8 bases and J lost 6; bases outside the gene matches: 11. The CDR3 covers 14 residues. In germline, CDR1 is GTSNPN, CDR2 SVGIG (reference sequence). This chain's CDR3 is CAGQVAGDVNEQFF. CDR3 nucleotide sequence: TGTGCCGGCCAGGTAGCGGGAGACGTCAATGAGCAGTTCTTC.

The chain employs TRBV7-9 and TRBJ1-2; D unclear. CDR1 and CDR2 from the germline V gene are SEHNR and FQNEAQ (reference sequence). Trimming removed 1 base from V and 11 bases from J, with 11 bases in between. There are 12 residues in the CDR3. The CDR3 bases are TGTGCCAGCAGCTTAGGACAATCGAGTTACACCTTC. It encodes CASSLGQSSYTF.

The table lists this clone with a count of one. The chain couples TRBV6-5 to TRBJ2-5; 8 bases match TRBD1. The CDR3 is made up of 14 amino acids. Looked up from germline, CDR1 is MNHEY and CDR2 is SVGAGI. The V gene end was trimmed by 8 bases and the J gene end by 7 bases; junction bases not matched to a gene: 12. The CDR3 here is CASRKTGVGPTQYF. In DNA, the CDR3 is TGTGCCAGCCGCAAGACAGGGGTTGGACCGACCCAGTACTTC.

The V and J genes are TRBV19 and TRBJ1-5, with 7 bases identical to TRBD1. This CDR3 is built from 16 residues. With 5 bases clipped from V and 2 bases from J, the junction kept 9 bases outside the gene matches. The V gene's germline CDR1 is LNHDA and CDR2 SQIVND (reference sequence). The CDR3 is CASSPHRGRRNQPQHF. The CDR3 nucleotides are TGTGCCAGTAGTCCCCACAGGGGAAGGCGCAATCAGCCCCAGCATTTT.

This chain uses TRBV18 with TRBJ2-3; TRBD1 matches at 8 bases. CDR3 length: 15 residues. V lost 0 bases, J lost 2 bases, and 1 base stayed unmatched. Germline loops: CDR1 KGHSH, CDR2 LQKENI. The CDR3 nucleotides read TGTGCCAGCTCACCACCGGACAGGGACACAGATACGCAGTATTTT. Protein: CASSPPDRDTDTQYF.

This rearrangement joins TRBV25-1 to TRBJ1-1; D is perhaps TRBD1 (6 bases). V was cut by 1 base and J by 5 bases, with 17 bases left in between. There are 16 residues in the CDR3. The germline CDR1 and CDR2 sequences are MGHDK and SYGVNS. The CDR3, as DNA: TGTGCCAGCAGTGAATGGGAGGGGGGGGTAGGTACTGAAGCTTTCTTT. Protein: CASSEWEGGVGTEAFF.

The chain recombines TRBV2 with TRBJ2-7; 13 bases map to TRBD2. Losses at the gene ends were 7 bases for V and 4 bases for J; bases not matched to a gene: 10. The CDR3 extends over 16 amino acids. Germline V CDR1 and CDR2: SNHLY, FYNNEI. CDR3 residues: CASTGTSGKMAYEQYF. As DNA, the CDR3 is TGTGCCAGCACAGGGACTAGCGGGAAAATGGCGTACGAGCAGTACTTC.

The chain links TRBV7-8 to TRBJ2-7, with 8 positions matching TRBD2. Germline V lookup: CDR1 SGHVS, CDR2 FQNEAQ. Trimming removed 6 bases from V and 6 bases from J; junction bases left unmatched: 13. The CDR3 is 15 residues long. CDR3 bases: TGTGCCAGCAGTAATACCGGGACTAGGGAGTCCGAGCAGTACTTC. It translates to CASSNTGTRESEQYF.